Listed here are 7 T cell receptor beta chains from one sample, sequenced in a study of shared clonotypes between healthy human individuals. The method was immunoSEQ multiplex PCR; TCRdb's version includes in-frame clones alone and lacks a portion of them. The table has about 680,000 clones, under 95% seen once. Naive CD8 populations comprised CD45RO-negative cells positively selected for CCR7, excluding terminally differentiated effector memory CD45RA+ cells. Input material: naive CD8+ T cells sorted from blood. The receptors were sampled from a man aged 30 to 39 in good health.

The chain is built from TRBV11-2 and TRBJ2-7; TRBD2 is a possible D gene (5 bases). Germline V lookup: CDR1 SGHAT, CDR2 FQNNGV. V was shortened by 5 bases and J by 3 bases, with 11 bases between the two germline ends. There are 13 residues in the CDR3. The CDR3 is CASSPRGNYEQYF. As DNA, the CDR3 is TGTGCCAGCAGCCCTCGGGGAAACTACGAGCAGTACTTC.

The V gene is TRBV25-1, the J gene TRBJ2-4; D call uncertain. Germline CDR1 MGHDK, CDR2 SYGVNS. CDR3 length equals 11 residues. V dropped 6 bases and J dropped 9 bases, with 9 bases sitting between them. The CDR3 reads CASSFSGIQYF. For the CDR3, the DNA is TGTGCCAGCAGCTTCAGTGGCATTCAGTACTTC.

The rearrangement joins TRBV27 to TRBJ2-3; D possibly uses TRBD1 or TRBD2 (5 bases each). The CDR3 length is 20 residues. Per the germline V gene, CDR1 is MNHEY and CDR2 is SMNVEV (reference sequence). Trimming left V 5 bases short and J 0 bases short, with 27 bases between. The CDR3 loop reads CASSPLRPGAQGASTDTQYF. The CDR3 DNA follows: TGTGCCAGCAGTCCCCTCCGACCCGGGGCGCAGGGCGCCAGCACAGATACGCAGTATTTT.

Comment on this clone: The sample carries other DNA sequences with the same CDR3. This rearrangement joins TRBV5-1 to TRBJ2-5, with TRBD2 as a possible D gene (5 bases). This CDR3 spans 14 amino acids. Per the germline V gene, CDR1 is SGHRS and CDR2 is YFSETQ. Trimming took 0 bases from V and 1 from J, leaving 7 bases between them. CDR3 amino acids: CASSLGTVQETQYF. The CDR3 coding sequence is TGCGCCAGCAGCTTGGGGACTGTCCAAGAGACCCAGTACTTC. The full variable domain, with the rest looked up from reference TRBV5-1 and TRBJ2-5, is KAGVTQTPRYLIKTRGQQVTLSCSPISGHRSVSWYQQTPGQGLQFLFEYFSETQRNKGNFPGRFSGRQFSNSRSEMNVSTLELGDSALYLCASSLGTVQETQYFGPGTRLLVL.

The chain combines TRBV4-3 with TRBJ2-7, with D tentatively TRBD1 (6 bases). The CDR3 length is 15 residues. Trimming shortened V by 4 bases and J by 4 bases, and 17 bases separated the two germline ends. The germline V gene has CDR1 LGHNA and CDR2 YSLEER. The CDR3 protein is CASSPLTQGNYEQYF. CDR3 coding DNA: TGCGCCAGCAGCCCCCTAACTCAGGGGAATTACGAGCAGTACTTC.

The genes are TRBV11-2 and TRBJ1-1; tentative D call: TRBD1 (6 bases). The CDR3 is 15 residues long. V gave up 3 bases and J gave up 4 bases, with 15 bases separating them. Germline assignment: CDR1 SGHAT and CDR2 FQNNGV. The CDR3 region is CASSFASPQGTEAFF. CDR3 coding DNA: TGTGCCAGCAGCTTCGCCTCCCCACAGGGCACTGAAGCTTTCTTT.

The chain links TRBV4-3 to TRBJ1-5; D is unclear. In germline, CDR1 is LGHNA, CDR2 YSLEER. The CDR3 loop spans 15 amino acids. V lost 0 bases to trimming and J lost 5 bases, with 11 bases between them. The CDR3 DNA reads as TGCGCCAGCAGCCAAGATTGGGCGGCGCATCAGCCCCAGCATTTT. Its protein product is CASSQDWAAHQPQHF.